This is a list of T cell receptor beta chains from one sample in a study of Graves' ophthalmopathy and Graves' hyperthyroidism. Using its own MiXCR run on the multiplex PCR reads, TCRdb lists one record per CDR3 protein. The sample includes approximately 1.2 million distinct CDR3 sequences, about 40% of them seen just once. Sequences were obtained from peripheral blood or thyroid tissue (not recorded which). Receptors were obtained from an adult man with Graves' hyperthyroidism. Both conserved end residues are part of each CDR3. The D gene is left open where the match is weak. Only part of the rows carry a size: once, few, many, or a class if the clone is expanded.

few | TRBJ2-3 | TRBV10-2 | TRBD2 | CASLWTSGGADTQYF | TGCGCCAGCCTCTGGACTAGCGGGGGGGCCGATACGCAGTATTTT
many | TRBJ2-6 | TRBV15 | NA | CATMGRTDSGANVLTF | TGTGCCACCATGGGCAGAACCGACTCTGGGGCCAACGTCCTGACTTTC
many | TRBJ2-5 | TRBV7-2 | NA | CASSAGGTGFQETQYF | TGTGCCAGCAGCGCGGGCGGGACGGGTTTTCAAGAGACCCAGTACTTC
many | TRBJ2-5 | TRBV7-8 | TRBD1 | CASSLAGTGQETQYF | TGTGCCAGCAGCTTAGCAGGGACAGGGCAAGAGACCCAGTACTTC
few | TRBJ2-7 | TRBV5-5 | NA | CASSLVDGKYEQYF | TGTGCCAGCAGCTTGGTCGATGGCAAATACGAGCAGTACTTC
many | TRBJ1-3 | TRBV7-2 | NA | CASSLISGSGNTIYF | TGTGCCAGCAGCCTAATCTCAGGGTCTGGAAACACCATATATTTT
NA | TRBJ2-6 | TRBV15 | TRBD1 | CASSTGTGSSGANVLTF | TGTGCCAGCTCTACCGGGACAGGGTCTTCTGGGGCCAACGTCCTGACTTTC
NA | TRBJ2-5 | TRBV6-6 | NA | CASRTGTDRPEYF | TGTGCCAGCAGAACTGGGACGGACCGCCCGGAGTACTTC
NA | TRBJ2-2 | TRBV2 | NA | CASAAGTGELFF | TGTGCCAGCGCCGCCGGGACAGGGGAGCTGTTTTTT
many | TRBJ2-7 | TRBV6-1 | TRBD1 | CASRAIGTVNEQYF | TGTGCCAGCAGGGCAATCGGGACAGTCAACGAGCAGTACTTC
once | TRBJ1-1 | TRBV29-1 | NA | CSVEDPVNTEAFF | TGCAGCGTTGAAGACCCTGTGAACACTGAAGCTTTCTTT
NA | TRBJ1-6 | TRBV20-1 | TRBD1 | CSAWGQGIYNSPLHF | TGCAGTGCCTGGGGACAGGGAATATATAATTCACCCCTCCACTTT
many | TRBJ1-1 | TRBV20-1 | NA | CSAKQVFNTEAFF | TGCAGTGCTAAACAGGTCTTTAACACTGAAGCTTTCTTT
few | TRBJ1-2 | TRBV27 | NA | CASSLMGQNYGYTF | TGTGCCAGCAGTTTAATGGGACAAAACTATGGCTACACCTTC
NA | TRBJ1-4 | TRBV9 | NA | CASSLESTSTNEKLFF | TGTGCCAGCAGTTTAGAATCGACCTCAACTAATGAAAAACTGTTTTTT
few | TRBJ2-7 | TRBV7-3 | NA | CASSLDGGNYEQYF | TGTGCCAGCAGCTTAGACGGCGGTAACTACGAGCAGTACTTC
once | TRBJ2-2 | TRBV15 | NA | CATSRGVGGELFF | TGTGCCACCAGCAGGGGGGTGGGCGGGGAGCTGTTTTTT
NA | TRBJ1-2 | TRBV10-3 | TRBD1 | CAISAGTDYTF | TGTGCCATCAGCGCCGGGACAGACTACACCTTC
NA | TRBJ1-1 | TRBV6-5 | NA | CASSYGNRVNTEAFF | TGTGCCAGCAGTTACGGTAACAGGGTGAACACTGAAGCTTTCTTT
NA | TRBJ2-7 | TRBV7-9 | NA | CASSQELQVSCEQYF | TGTGCCAGCAGCCAAGAGTTACAGGTATCCTGCGAGCAGTACTTC
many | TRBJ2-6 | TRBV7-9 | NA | CASIPQGLAGANVLTF | TGTGCCAGCATACCCCAGGGGTTGGCTGGGGCCAACGTCCTGACTTTC
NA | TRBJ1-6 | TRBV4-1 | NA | CASSQLPQGPGDSPLHF | TGCGCCAGCAGCCAACTTCCTCAGGGCCCGGGCGATTCACCCCTCCACTTT
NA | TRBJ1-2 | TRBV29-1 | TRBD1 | CSVFPGTGYGYTF | TGCAGCGTTTTCCCGGGGACAGGCTATGGCTACACCTTC
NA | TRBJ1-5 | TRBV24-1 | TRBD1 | CATSAPRQGNQPQHF | TGTGCCACCAGTGCGCCTAGACAGGGAAATCAGCCCCAGCATTTT
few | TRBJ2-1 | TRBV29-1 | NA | CSVAGGTYNEQFF | TGCAGCGTTGCTGGAGGGACTTACAATGAGCAGTTCTTC
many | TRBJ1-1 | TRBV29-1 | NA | CSFGQSDKAFF | TGCAGCTTCGGACAGAGCGATAAAGCTTTCTTT
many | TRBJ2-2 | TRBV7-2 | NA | CASSGWGSGTGELFF | TGTGCCAGCAGCGGCTGGGGGAGCGGGACCGGGGAGCTGTTTTTT
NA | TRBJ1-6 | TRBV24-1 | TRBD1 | CATSEPDRADSPLHF | TGTGCCACCAGTGAACCTGACAGGGCAGATTCACCCCTCCACTTT
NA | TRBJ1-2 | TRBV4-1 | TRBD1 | CASSPGTGLANYGYTF | TGCGCCAGCAGCCCCGGGACAGGACTAGCTAACTATGGCTACACCTTC
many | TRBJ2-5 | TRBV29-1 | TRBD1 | CSVRGQGETQYF | TGCAGCGTTCGAGGACAGGGAGAGACCCAGTACTTC
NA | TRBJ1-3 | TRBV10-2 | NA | CASSAYSGNTIYF | TGCGCCAGCAGTGCGTACTCTGGAAACACCATATATTTT
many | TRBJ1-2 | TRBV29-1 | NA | CSVEDGQANYGYTF | TGCAGCGTTGAGGATGGGCAGGCTAACTATGGCTACACCTTC
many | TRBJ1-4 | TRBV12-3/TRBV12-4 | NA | CASSLAETNEKLFF | TGTGCCAGCAGCTTAGCAGAGACTAATGAAAAACTGTTTTTT
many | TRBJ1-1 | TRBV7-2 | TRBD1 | CASSFGQGSDAFF | TGTGCCAGCAGCTTTGGACAGGGATCTGATGCTTTCTTT
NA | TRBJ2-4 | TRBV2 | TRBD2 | CARGEGTKNIQYF | TGTGCCAGAGGGGAGGGGACCAAAAACATTCAGTACTTC
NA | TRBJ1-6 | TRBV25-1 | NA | CASSLERASPLHF | TGTGCCAGCTCCCTCGAAAGGGCTTCACCCCTCCACTTT
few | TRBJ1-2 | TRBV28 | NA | CASTTALQGYDFYGYTF | TGTGCCAGCACCACAGCCCTACAGGGATACGACTTCTATGGCTACACCTTC
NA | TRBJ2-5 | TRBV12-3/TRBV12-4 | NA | CAISSVTEETQYF | TGTGCCATATCATCGGTAACTGAAGAGACCCAGTACTTC
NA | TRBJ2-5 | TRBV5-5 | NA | CASSLIDSPQETQYF | TGTGCCAGCAGCTTAATCGACAGCCCCCAGGAGACCCAGTACTTC
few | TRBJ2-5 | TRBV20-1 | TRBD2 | CSARDRLATQETQYF | TGCAGTGCTAGAGATCGACTAGCCACTCAAGAGACCCAGTACTTC
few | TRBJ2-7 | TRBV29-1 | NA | CSVVVGRSTYEQYF | TGCAGCGTTGTAGTCGGACGGAGTACCTACGAGCAGTACTTC
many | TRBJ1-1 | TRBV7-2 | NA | CASSLAPQVRGEAFF | TGTGCCAGCAGCTTAGCGCCACAGGTGCGGGGTGAAGCTTTCTTT
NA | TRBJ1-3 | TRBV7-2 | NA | CASSLPQGPRSGYTIYF | TGTGCCAGCAGCTTGCCTCAGGGGCCCCGATCTGGCTACACCATATATTTT
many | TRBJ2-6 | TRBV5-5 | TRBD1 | CASSTDRASANVLTF | TGTGCCAGCAGCACCGACAGGGCTTCAGCCAACGTCCTGACTTTC
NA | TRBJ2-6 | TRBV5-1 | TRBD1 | CASSRGQGAWGANVLTF | TGCGCCAGCAGCAGGGGACAGGGGGCGTGGGGGGCCAACGTCCTGACTTTC
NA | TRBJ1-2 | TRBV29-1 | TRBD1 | CSVDGDRVGYTF | TGCAGCGTGGATGGGGACAGGGTTGGCTACACCTTC
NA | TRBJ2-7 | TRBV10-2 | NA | CASSESGRSEQYF | TGCGCCAGCAGTGAGAGCGGCAGATCCGAGCAGTACTTC
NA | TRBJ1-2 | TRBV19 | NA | CASSIKGRGYTF | TGTGCCAGTAGTATAAAGGGGCGAGGCTACACCTTC
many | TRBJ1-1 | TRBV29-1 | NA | CSVGFTEAFF | TGCAGCGTGGGGTTTACTGAAGCTTTCTTT
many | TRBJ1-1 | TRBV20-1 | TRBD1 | CSAGRGKFEAFF | TGCAGTGCTGGCAGGGGGAAATTTGAAGCTTTCTTT
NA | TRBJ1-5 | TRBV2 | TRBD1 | CASIGQAQHF | TGTGCCAGCATCGGACAGGCCCAGCATTTT
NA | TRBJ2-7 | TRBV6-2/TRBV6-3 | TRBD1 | CASGNRGRGEQYF | TGTGCCAGCGGTAACAGGGGCAGAGGGGAGCAGTACTTC
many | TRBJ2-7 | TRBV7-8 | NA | CASSGRRSEQYF | TGTGCCAGCAGCGGCAGGCGCTCCGAGCAGTACTTC
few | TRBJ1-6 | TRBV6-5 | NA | CASSRTGDSNSPLHF | TGTGCCAGCAGTAGAACCGGCGACAGTAATTCACCCCTCCACTTT